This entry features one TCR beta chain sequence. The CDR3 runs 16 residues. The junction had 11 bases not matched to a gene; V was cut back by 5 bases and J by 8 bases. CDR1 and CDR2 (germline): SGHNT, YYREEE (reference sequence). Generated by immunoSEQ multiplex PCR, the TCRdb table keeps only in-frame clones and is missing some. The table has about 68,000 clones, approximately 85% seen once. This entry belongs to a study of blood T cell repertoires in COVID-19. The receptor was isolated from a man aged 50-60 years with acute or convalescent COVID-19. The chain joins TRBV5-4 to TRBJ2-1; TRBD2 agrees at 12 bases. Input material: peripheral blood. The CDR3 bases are TGTGCCAGCAGGCTTGGACTAGCGGGGATTAACGATGAGCAGTTCTTC. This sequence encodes CASRLGLAGINDEQFF.